This T cell receptor beta chain comes out of a study of early T cells in non-severe SARS-CoV-2 infection. Study-level background: Sequencing used unsorted whole-blood bulk RNA, so chains lack pairing.

Separate cDNA molecules each had unique molecular identifiers attached to them. Using its own MiXCR run on the 5' RACE reads, TCRdb lists one record per CDR3 protein. In the table there are about 55,000 distinct CDR3 sequences, more than 12% of which are singletons. The V segment lost 4 bases and the J segment 6 bases; nucleotides outside the gene matches: 6. Germline V gene sequence: CDR1 DFQATT, CDR2 SNEGSKA (reference sequence). The CDR3 is 12 amino acids. Study-level findings and limits: Lookups in VDJdb leaned toward anti-spike CD8 responses and missed private and CD4 specificities.

In its sample, this clonotype was seen a few times. The target antigen is unknown. This chain uses TRBV20-1 with TRBJ2-7; 7 positions match TRBD1. The sample was whole blood, taken at baseline. The source of this sequence is an adult who was a healthcare worker with PCR-confirmed SARS-CoV-2 infection or an uninfected control (not recorded which). CDR3 sequence (DNA): TGCAGTGCTACACGACAGGGCGCCGAGCAGTACTTC. This sequence encodes CSATRQGAEQYF.